The 9 T cell receptor beta chains in this list originate from one sample, sequenced in a study of CD8 T cells in ankylosing spondylitis. General study points: Within ankylosing spondylitis blood, a TCR beta motif made up of seven to nine highly homologous variants appeared to be characteristic.

These receptors' antigens are unknown. TCRdb processed the 5' RACE reads anew with MiXCR; each CDR3 protein has one entry. The top ten clones hold under 4.5% of a sample with about 500,000 distinct CDR3 sequences, 5.3% of them seen once. Source material: blood, either unsorted or a sorted T cell fraction (not recorded which). These receptors were obtained from a male donor with ankylosing spondylitis.

The chain couples TRBV5-5 to TRBJ2-7; TRBD2 aligns across 10 bases. Per the germline V gene, CDR1 is SGHKS and CDR2 is YYEKEE (reference sequence). Germline trimming cut 6 bases from V and 4 bases from J; bases unmatched to any gene: 7. This CDR3 has 14 amino acids. In DNA form, the CDR3 reads TGTGCCAGCACTCTAGCGGGGGCGACTTACGAGCAGTACTTC. This translates into CASTLAGATYEQYF.

This clonotype was seen ten or more times. V usage is TRBV10-3 and J usage is TRBJ2-1, with 10 bases that match TRBD2. Germline V lookup: CDR1 ENHRY, CDR2 SYGVKD. There are 13 residues in the CDR3. Germline trimming cut 9 bases from V and 4 bases from J; bases unmatched to any gene: 3. The CDR3 coding sequence is TGTGCCATGACGACTAGCGGGTACAATGAGCAGTTCTTC. As protein: CAMTTSGYNEQFF.

This clonotype was seen repeatedly, ten times or more. The chain links TRBV6-2 or TRBV6-3 to TRBJ2-6; a possible D gene is TRBD2 (6 bases). Trimming left V 2 bases short and J 0 bases short, with 23 bases between. The V gene's germline CDR1 is MNHEY and CDR2 SVGEGT. This CDR3 is 21 amino acids long. In nucleotides, the CDR3 is TGTGCCAGCAGTTACCTGGCTCCGGGGGTCCCAAGGACCTCTGGGGCCAACGTCCTGACTTTC. This codes for CASSYLAPGVPRTSGANVLTF.

The V and J genes are TRBV28 and TRBJ2-5; D not certain. V was pared by 6 bases and J by 7 bases, with 12 bases between. Germline V CDR1 and CDR2: MDHEN, SYDVKM. The CDR3 is 12 residues long. The CDR3 DNA reads TGTGCCAGCAGAGCCCTTCGGCGGACCCAGTACTTC. Its protein product is CASRALRRTQYF.

The V and J genes are TRBV12-3 or TRBV12-4 and TRBJ2-5; 7 bases agree with TRBD2. The junction had 11 bases not matched to a gene; V was cut back by 6 bases and J by 7 bases. This CDR3 is 14 amino acids long. The DNA for the CDR3 is TGTGCCAGCAGCAGGACTAGTTCGGGGGGGACCCAGTACTTC. This encodes CASSRTSSGGTQYF.

The table lists this clonotype with many counts. The CDR3 coding sequence is TGCAGTGCTACGCGACTCCTGAACACCGGGGAGCTGTTTTTT. It specifies CSATRLLNTGELFF. The chain combines TRBV20-1 with TRBJ2-2, with unresolved D. Germline CDR1 is DFQATT and CDR2 is SNEGSKA (reference sequence). Trimming left V 4 bases short and J 1 base short, with 10 bases between. The CDR3 length is 14 residues.

The chain carries TRBV27 and TRBJ2-6, with D tentatively TRBD1 (5 bases). This CDR3 region has 16 residues. Trimming shortened V by 1 base and J by 4 bases, and 11 bases separated the two germline ends. CDR1 and CDR2 from the germline V gene are MNHEY and SMNVEV (reference sequence). CDR3 in amino acids: CASSLFQGLGANVLTF. In DNA, the CDR3 is TGTGCCAGCAGTTTATTTCAGGGCCTCGGGGCCAACGTCCTGACTTTC. Filled out from reference TRBV27 and TRBJ2-6, the complete variable domain reads EAQVTQNPRYLITVTGKKLTVTCSQNMNHEYMSWYRQDPGLGLRQIYYSMNVEVTDKGDVPEGYKVSRKEKRNFPLILESPSPNQTSLYFCASSLFQGLGANVLTFGAGSRLTVL.

This clonotype was counted many times. V gene TRBV7-2 combines with J gene TRBJ1-1; a possible D gene is TRBD1 (5 bases). The V end was cut by 5 bases, the J end by 6 bases, with 22 bases between. The CDR3 is 16 residues long. Germline CDR1 SGHTA, CDR2 FQGNSA. This chain's CDR3 is CASSLTPRQTLSEAFF. For the CDR3, the DNA is TGTGCCAGCAGCCTTACTCCGCGACAGACTCTCTCTGAAGCTTTCTTT.

The V and J genes are TRBV5-6 and TRBJ2-1; D is undetermined. The ends were cut back, 4 bases at V and 4 bases at J, with 21 bases in the middle. CDR1 and CDR2 (germline): SGHDT, YYEEEE. This CDR3 has 17 residues. CDR3 amino acids: CASSPRLLWAEYNEQFF. The CDR3 DNA sequence: TGTGCCAGCAGCCCCAGGCTCCTCTGGGCGGAATACAATGAGCAGTTCTTC.